Following are 10 T cell receptor beta chains from one sample sequenced in a study of blood T cell repertoires in COVID-19. Some clones are missing from TCRdb's copy, which holds only in-frame ones; the method was immunoSEQ multiplex PCR. The table shows roughly 170,000 clones, with roughly 85% occurring only once. Sequencing was done on a sample of peripheral blood. Source of these receptors: a woman aged 50 to 60 with COVID-19, enrolled during active disease.

The chain links TRBV5-6 to TRBJ1-2, with 9 positions matching TRBD1. The J segment lost 7 bases and the V segment lost 6 bases, leaving 7 bases of the junction unmatched. CDR3 size: 13 residues. Germline CDR1 and CDR2: SGHDT and YYEEEE. The CDR3 reads CASKRDRVFGYTF. The CDR3 coding sequence is TGTGCCAGCAAAAGGGACAGGGTTTTTGGCTACACCTTC.

The table lists this clone with a count of one. The rearrangement uses TRBV28 and TRBJ1-1, with 8 bases that match TRBD1. Per germline, CDR1 MDHEN and CDR2 SYDVKM. The CDR3 spans 14 residues. Germline trimming cut 2 bases from V and 3 bases from J; bases unmatched to any gene: 2. The CDR3 here is CASSLETGDTEAFF. Here the CDR3 DNA reads TGTGCCAGCAGTTTAGAGACAGGGGACACTGAAGCTTTCTTT. Supplemented by reference TRBV28 and TRBJ1-1, the full variable domain reads DVKVTQSSRYLVKRTGEKVFLECVQDMDHENMFWYRQDPGLGLRLIYFSYDVKMKEKGDIPEGYSVSREKKERFSLILESASTNQTSMYLCASSLETGDTEAFFGQGTRLTVV.

V is TRBV28 and J is TRBJ1-2; perhaps TRBD1 as D (5 bases). Trimming stripped 6 bases from V and 3 bases from J, with 14 bases between. There are 14 residues in the CDR3. The germline V gene has CDR1 MDHEN and CDR2 SYDVKM. The CDR3 loop reads CASSDRQFHYGYTF. The CDR3 nucleotides read TGTGCCAGCAGCGATCGACAGTTCCACTATGGCTACACCTTC.

The chain uses TRBV3-1 (or the pseudogene TRBV3-2) and TRBJ1-4, with a weak D call TRBD1 (6 bases). The V and J ends lost 4 bases and 4 bases respectively, with 13 bases between them. Germline CDR1 reads LGHDT; CDR2 reads YNNKEL (reference sequence). The CDR3 loop spans 15 amino acids. Here the CDR3 DNA reads TGTGCCAGCAGCCCCCTACAGGGTGGTAATGAAAAACTGTTTTTT. Protein: CASSPLQGGNEKLFF.

The V gene is TRBV30, the J gene TRBJ2-3; D gene unclear. V dropped 3 bases and J dropped 1 base, with 8 bases sitting between them. The CDR3 length is 13 residues. Germline CDR1 and CDR2: GTSNPN and SVGIG (reference sequence). CDR3 sequence: CAWSGTGTDTQYF. The DNA for the CDR3 is TGTGCCTGGAGCGGTACAGGCACAGATACGCAGTATTTT.

The rearrangement joins TRBV5-1 to TRBJ2-1; no clear D. CDR3 length: 15 residues. Germline lookup yields CDR1 SGHRS and CDR2 YFSETQ. The germline V and J ends were trimmed by 1 base and 6 bases, with 14 bases remaining between them. As DNA, the CDR3 is TGCGCCAGCAGCTTGATCGAGGCGGCACCCAATGAGCAGTTCTTC. This sequence encodes CASSLIEAAPNEQFF. The full variable domain, completed using reference TRBV5-1 and TRBJ2-1, is KAGVTQTPRYLIKTRGQQVTLSCSPISGHRSVSWYQQTPGQGLQFLFEYFSETQRNKGNFPGRFSGRQFSNSRSEMNVSTLELGDSALYLCASSLIEAAPNEQFFGPGTRLTVL.

In its sample, this clone was seen a few times. The rearrangement joins TRBV5-4 to TRBJ2-7, with TRBD2 matching over 8 bases. CDR1 is SGHNT, CDR2 YYREEE, per germline (reference sequence). Trimming cost V 4 bases and J 6 bases; bases outside gene matches: 6. This CDR3 contains 13 residues. The CDR3 sequence: CASSGGLDREQYF. The CDR3, as DNA: TGTGCCAGCAGCGGGGGACTAGATCGCGAGCAGTACTTC.

This sequence joins TRBV4-2 and TRBJ1-5, with D possibly TRBD1 on 5 matching bases. The CDR3 totals 15 residues. Germline values: CDR1 LGHNA, CDR2 YNFKEQ. The ends were cut back, 2 bases at V and 3 bases at J, with 11 bases in the middle. CDR3 nucleotides: TGTGCCAGCAGCCAACTACAGGTTACCAATCAGCCCCAGCATTTT. Amino acids: CASSQLQVTNQPQHF.

The chain has TRBV29-1 and TRBJ1-2; no clear D gene. This CDR3 spans 13 amino acids. Trimming stripped 2 bases from V and 3 bases from J, with 10 bases between. CDR1 SQVTM and CDR2 ANQGSEA come from the germline V gene. CDR3 in DNA: TGCAGCGTTGAATTTGCGGGCGACTATGGCTACACCTTC. Amino acids: CSVEFAGDYGYTF.

A remark on this clone: Additional DNA sequences in this sample encode the identical CDR3. V gene TRBV5-1 combines with J gene TRBJ2-7; 9 positions match TRBD1. Per the germline V gene, CDR1 is SGHRS and CDR2 is YFSETQ. The CDR3 is 15 residues long. V was clipped by 4 bases and J by 3 bases; unmatched bases: 8. DNA for the CDR3: TGCGCCAGCAGCCCAGGGGGGACAGGGAACTACGAGCAGTACTTC. Amino acids: CASSPGGTGNYEQYF.